One sample yielded the 29 T cell receptor beta chains listed below, sequenced in a study of beta chain features in type 1 diabetes. Expressed TCRB transcripts got sequenced, as all isolated RNA was reverse transcribed. The method was immunoSEQ multiplex PCR; TCRdb's version includes in-frame clones alone and lacks a portion of them. The sample holds about 44,000 clones, over 50% seen once. Sequences were obtained from Tregs from blood. These receptors came from a woman younger than 30 in good health.

The chain is built from TRBV11-2 and TRBJ2-7; the D gene is possibly TRBD1 (6 bases). V gave up 1 base and J gave up 2 bases, with 9 bases separating them. The germline V gene has CDR1 SGHAT and CDR2 FQNNGV. The CDR3 totals 14 residues. CDR3 nucleotide sequence: TGTGCCAGCAGCTTAGTCGCAGGGGCCTACGAGCAGTACTTC. Translating it yields CASSLVAGAYEQYF.

The rearrangement links TRBV19 to TRBJ2-2, with 7 bases matching TRBD1. With 4 bases clipped from V and 1 base from J, the junction kept 3 bases outside the gene matches. Per germline, CDR1 LNHDA and CDR2 SQIVND (reference sequence). This CDR3 is built from 15 residues. CDR3 sequence reads: CASSTGQVNTGELFF. DNA for the CDR3: TGTGCCAGTAGTACTGGACAGGTGAACACCGGGGAGCTGTTTTTT.

The V call is TRBV28, the J call TRBJ2-2; the match to TRBD2 covers 10 bases. This CDR3 region has 17 residues. Germline V gene lookup returns CDR1 MDHEN and CDR2 SYDVKM. J lost 7 bases, V lost 4 bases, and 12 bases had no gene match. DNA of the CDR3: TGTGCCAGCAGTTCCCATTGGAGCGGGAGGGCCCTCGGGGAGCTGTTTTTT. It specifies CASSSHWSGRALGELFF. Together with reference TRBV28 and TRBJ2-2, the CDR3 gives the full variable domain: DVKVTQSSRYLVKRTGEKVFLECVQDMDHENMFWYRQDPGLGLRLIYFSYDVKMKEKGDIPEGYSVSREKKERFSLILESASTNQTSMYLCASSSHWSGRALGELFFGEGSRLTVL.

The rearrangement links TRBV25-1 to TRBJ2-5, with D possibly matching TRBD2 (5 bases). V gave up 5 bases and J gave up 2 bases, with 12 bases separating them. CDR1 is MGHDK, CDR2 SYGVNS, per germline. The CDR3 contains 14 residues. The CDR3 DNA reads as TGTGCCAGCAGTTTAACGGAGGTTCAAGAGACCCAGTACTTC. Translating gives CASSLTEVQETQYF.

This sequence joins TRBV7-9 and TRBJ1-1, with 10 bases matching TRBD1. CDR3 size: 14 residues. Germline CDR1 is SEHNR and CDR2 is FQNEAQ (reference sequence). The ends lost 5 bases at V and 6 bases at J; junction bases unmatched: 6. The CDR3 loop is CASSVGDRGSEAFF. In DNA form, the CDR3 reads TGTGCCAGCAGCGTTGGGGACAGGGGCTCTGAAGCTTTCTTT. Full variable domain (outside the CDR3, taken from reference TRBV7-9 and TRBJ1-1): DTGVSQNPRHKITKRGQNVTFRCDPISEHNRLYWYRQTLGQGPEFLTYFQNEAQLEKSRLLSDRFSAERPKGSFSTLEIQRTEQGDSAMYLCASSVGDRGSEAFFGQGTRLTVV.

The chain couples TRBV29-1 to TRBJ1-1; D perhaps matches TRBD1 (5 bases). The germline V gene has CDR1 SQVTM and CDR2 ANQGSEA. Deletions cut 7 bases from V and 1 base from J, with 13 bases between. The CDR3 extends over 13 amino acids. The CDR3 region is CSALGGTNTEAFF. In DNA form, the CDR3 reads TGCAGCGCACTTGGGGGGACGAACACTGAAGCTTTCTTT.

This clone was seen a handful of times. In the same sample, other DNA sequences code for this CDR3. The chain carries TRBV6-6 and TRBJ1-1; D possibly corresponds to TRBD1 (5 bases). The CDR3 totals 14 residues. The ends were cut back, 0 bases at V and 1 base at J, with 6 bases in the middle. Germline CDR1 MNHNY, CDR2 SVGAGI (reference sequence). DNA of the CDR3: TGTGCCAGCAGTTACTCCGGGGGGAACACTGAAGCTTTCTTT. It encodes CASSYSGGNTEAFF.

The chain carries TRBV7-6 and TRBJ1-4; 9 bases map to TRBD1. The CDR3 runs 17 residues. CDR1 and CDR2 from the germline V gene are SGHVS and FNYEAQ. V was pared by 6 bases and J by 7 bases, with 15 bases of the junction left unmatched. The CDR3 DNA reads TGTGCCAGCAGTCGGCCCCCCGGGACAGGGATCGCTGAAAAACTGTTTTTT. It is translated as CASSRPPGTGIAEKLFF. Looking up the rest from reference TRBV7-6 and TRBJ1-4 gives the full variable domain: GAGVSQSPRYKVTKRGQDVALRCDPISGHVSLYWYRQALGQGPEFLTYFNYEAQQDKSGLPNDRFSAERPEGSISTLTIQRTEQRDSAMYRCASSRPPGTGIAEKLFFGSGTQLSVL.

CDR3 region: CASSGRGTGDSPLHF. CDR3 coding DNA: TGTGCCAGCAGCGGACGTGGGACAGGGGATTCACCCCTCCACTTT. The rearrangement joins TRBV28 to TRBJ1-6; 10 nucleotides line up with TRBD1. Germline assignment: CDR1 MDHEN and CDR2 SYDVKM. The V gene end was trimmed by 6 bases and the J gene end by 8 bases; junction bases not matched to a gene: 7. CDR3 size: 15 residues.

The chain links TRBV5-1 to TRBJ2-2, with a tentative D call TRBD2 (5 bases). Trimming pared 0 bases from V and 0 bases from J, leaving 6 bases between. Germline values: CDR1 SGHRS, CDR2 YFSETQ. CDR3 size: 15 residues. CDR3 DNA sequence: TGCGCCAGCAGCTTGGTGACTACGAACACCGGGGAGCTGTTTTTT. It is translated as CASSLVTTNTGELFF.

The rearrangement uses TRBV5-1 and TRBJ2-1; 8 positions agree with TRBD1. The CDR3 covers 16 residues. The germline V gene encodes CDR1 SGHRS and CDR2 YFSETQ. V lost 4 bases to trimming and J lost 9 bases; unmatched junction nucleotides: 15. CDR3 sequence: CASSEDTGGPHSEQFF. The CDR3 nucleotides are TGCGCCAGCAGCGAGGATACAGGGGGACCCCACAGTGAGCAGTTCTTC. Drawing the rest from reference TRBV5-1 and TRBJ2-1, the complete variable domain is KAGVTQTPRYLIKTRGQQVTLSCSPISGHRSVSWYQQTPGQGLQFLFEYFSETQRNKGNFPGRFSGRQFSNSRSEMNVSTLELGDSALYLCASSEDTGGPHSEQFFGPGTRLTVL.

This chain joins TRBV5-1 and TRBJ2-1, with unresolved D. V was trimmed by 0 bases and J by 0 bases, leaving 10 bases between them. This CDR3 has 16 residues. Germline CDR1 SGHRS, CDR2 YFSETQ. The CDR3 is CASSLDASSSYNEQFF. The CDR3 DNA reads as TGCGCCAGCAGCTTGGACGCATCCAGCTCCTACAATGAGCAGTTCTTC.

The CDR3 region has the DNA TGTGCCAGCTCCCTTTCGACAGGGGTATCGGGTGAAGCTTTCTTT. Protein sequence: CASSLSTGVSGEAFF. This sequence joins TRBV18 and TRBJ1-1, with 8 bases aligning to TRBD1. CDR1 and CDR2 from the germline V gene are KGHSH and LQKENI. V lost 6 bases, J lost 7 bases, and 13 bases stayed unmatched. There are 15 residues in the CDR3.

The table lists this clone with a few counts. V is TRBV29-1 and J is TRBJ2-1, with D possibly matching TRBD2 (6 bases). The CDR3 contains 17 residues. Trimming took 0 bases from V and 3 from J, leaving 18 bases between them. Germline CDR1 and CDR2: SQVTM and ANQGSEA. The DNA for the CDR3 is TGCAGCGTTGAAGATTTGGCTAGCGAACTCCACTACAATGAGCAGTTCTTC. Translation gives CSVEDLASELHYNEQFF.

The V gene is TRBV9, the J gene TRBJ1-5; D gene ambiguous. The V gene's germline CDR1 is SGDLS and CDR2 YYNGEE. V lost 4 bases, J lost 3 bases, and 8 bases lay in between. The CDR3 contains 13 residues. The CDR3 bases are TGTGCCAGCAGCTCCCAGTTCAATCAGCCCCAGCATTTT. Amino acid sequence: CASSSQFNQPQHF. The whole variable domain, remainder taken from reference TRBV9 and TRBJ1-5, is DSGVTQTPKHLITATGQRVTLRCSPRSGDLSVYWYQQSLDQGLQFLIQYYNGEERAKGNILERFSAQQFPDLHSELNLSSLELGDSALYFCASSSQFNQPQHFGDGTRLSIL.

The CDR3 region has the DNA TGTGCCAGCAGCTTACAGACCGCGGCCTCTGGAAACACCATATATTTT. Its translation is CASSLQTAASGNTIYF. The chain has TRBV7-8 and TRBJ1-3; no reliable D call. The CDR3 has 16 amino acids. The ends were cut back, 2 bases at V and 0 bases at J, with 11 bases in the middle. Germline V gives CDR1 SGHVS, CDR2 FQNEAQ.

The J gene is TRBJ2-1, the V gene TRBV7-2, with 14 bases that match TRBD2. V dropped 4 bases and J dropped 7; count of bases not matched to a gene: 6. The CDR3 totals 16 residues. Germline-derived CDR1 and CDR2 are SGHTA and FQGNSA. The CDR3: CASSWGGTSGGNEQFF. In DNA, the CDR3 is TGTGCCAGCAGCTGGGGCGGGACTAGCGGGGGAAATGAGCAGTTCTTC.

Here the CDR3 DNA reads TGCGCCAGCAGCTTACGGCCGGGACAAGACTACGAGCAGTACTTC. Amino acid sequence: CASSLRPGQDYEQYF. The chain carries TRBV4-1 and TRBJ2-7; weak D call: TRBD1 (6 bases). V shed 5 bases and J shed 3 bases, with 17 bases lying between them. Germline V CDR1 and CDR2: MGHRA, YSYEKL. This CDR3 is built from 15 residues.

V and J are TRBV4-2 and TRBJ2-1; D possibly corresponds to TRBD2 (6 bases). V dropped 3 bases and J dropped 1 base, with 16 bases sitting between them. The germline V gene encodes CDR1 LGHNA and CDR2 YNFKEQ. The CDR3 spans 17 residues. CDR3 in DNA: TGTGCCAGCAGCCATGAGGAGGGCCGGGGGTCCTACAATGAGCAGTTCTTC. As protein: CASSHEEGRGSYNEQFF.

The chain carries TRBV6-5 and TRBJ2-1, with D maybe TRBD2 (6 bases). The CDR3 runs 15 residues. Trimming removed 6 bases at V and 5 bases at J, with 17 bases between. Germline V gene lookup returns CDR1 MNHEY and CDR2 SVGAGI. Here the CDR3 DNA reads TGTGCCAGCAGCTTCTTCGGGCGGGGCAACAATGAGCAGTTCTTC. This translates into CASSFFGRGNNEQFF.

This clone was counted between two and nine times. For the CDR3, the DNA is TGTGCCAGCATTACAAGGGGTCGGGGGTACGAGCAGTACTTC. Translation gives CASITRGRGYEQYF. The chain is built from TRBV6-5 and TRBJ2-7; D is perhaps TRBD2 (6 bases). CDR1 and CDR2 from the germline V gene are MNHEY and SVGAGI. Trimming stripped 7 bases from V and 4 bases from J, with 17 bases between. The length of the CDR3 is 14 residues.

The V and J genes are TRBV7-2 and TRBJ2-3; D call uncertain. The length of the CDR3 is 15 residues. CDR1 SGHTA and CDR2 FQGNSA come from the germline V gene. Trimming left V 4 bases short and J 2 bases short, with 13 bases between. DNA of the CDR3: TGTGCCAGCAGCTACGAGTGGCGGCACACAGATACGCAGTATTTT. Its protein is CASSYEWRHTDTQYF.

This sequence joins TRBV6-4 and TRBJ2-1; possibly TRBD2 for D (6 bases). This CDR3 is 14 amino acids long. CDR1 and CDR2 from the germline V gene are MRHNA and SNTAGT. The V and J ends lost 0 bases and 9 bases respectively, with 12 bases between them. The CDR3 protein is CASSDSAGYGEQFF. CDR3 nucleotides: TGTGCCAGCAGTGACTCTGCGGGATATGGTGAGCAGTTCTTC.

V gene TRBV7-9 combines with J gene TRBJ2-5; D might be TRBD2 (6 bases). The CDR3 spans 14 residues. Trimming cost V 5 bases and J 2 bases, with 12 bases left between them. CDR1 and CDR2 (germline): SEHNR, FQNEAQ (reference sequence). For the CDR3, the DNA is TGTGCCAGCAGCCGCGGCGGGGTACAAGAGACCCAGTACTTC. Its protein product is CASSRGGVQETQYF.

This chain connects TRBV5-1 to TRBJ2-3; 7 bases match TRBD1. The CDR3 runs to 14 residues. The trim removed 3 bases at V and 2 bases at J, leaving 3 bases unmatched. CDR1 and CDR2 (germline): SGHRS, YFSETQ. The CDR3 loop is CASSSGQVTDTQYF. The CDR3 bases are TGCGCCAGCAGCTCAGGACAGGTCACAGATACGCAGTATTTT. The variable domain in full, completed from reference TRBV5-1 and TRBJ2-3, reads KAGVTQTPRYLIKTRGQQVTLSCSPISGHRSVSWYQQTPGQGLQFLFEYFSETQRNKGNFPGRFSGRQFSNSRSEMNVSTLELGDSALYLCASSSGQVTDTQYFGPGTRLTVL.

This chain uses TRBV6-6 with TRBJ1-5, with 7 positions matching TRBD1. The CDR3 is made up of 16 amino acids. The trim removed 7 bases at V and 0 bases at J, leaving 9 bases unmatched. Germline V gene data show CDR1 as MNHNY and CDR2 as SVGAGI (reference sequence). CDR3 sequence reads: CASTVRTGDSNQPQHF. The CDR3 DNA is TGTGCCAGCACGGTTCGGACAGGCGATAGCAATCAGCCCCAGCATTTT.

The chain joins TRBV29-1 to TRBJ2-4; a weak D match, TRBD1 (7 bases). With 2 bases removed from V and 0 bases from J, the gap between germline ends came to 17 bases. Germline CDR1 reads SQVTM; CDR2 reads ANQGSEA. This CDR3 spans 17 amino acids. The DNA of the CDR3 is TGCAGCGTTGAATTCCGGGCAGGGGGGCTAGCCAAAAACATTCAGTACTTC. This encodes CSVEFRAGGLAKNIQYF.

A word on this clone: The same CDR3 can be traced to other DNA sequences in this sample. The V and J genes are TRBV27 and TRBJ1-1; a weak D match, TRBD1 (6 bases). V was shortened by 5 bases and J by 6 bases, with 19 bases between the two germline ends. The CDR3 has 15 amino acids. Germline V gene sequence: CDR1 MNHEY, CDR2 SMNVEV (reference sequence). The CDR3 spells CASSPAGGPRAEAFF. The CDR3 DNA reads as TGTGCCAGCAGTCCGGCCGGGGGGCCGAGGGCTGAAGCTTTCTTT.

The chain uses TRBV11-3 and TRBJ2-3; the match to TRBD2 covers 14 bases. Germline CDR1 SGHNT, CDR2 YENEEA. The junction had 2 bases not matched to a gene; V was cut back by 3 bases and J by 3 bases. This CDR3 contains 16 residues. The DNA for the CDR3 is TGTGCCAGCAGCTTGGGGACTAGCGGGAGAACAGATACGCAGTATTTT. Translation: CASSLGTSGRTDTQYF.